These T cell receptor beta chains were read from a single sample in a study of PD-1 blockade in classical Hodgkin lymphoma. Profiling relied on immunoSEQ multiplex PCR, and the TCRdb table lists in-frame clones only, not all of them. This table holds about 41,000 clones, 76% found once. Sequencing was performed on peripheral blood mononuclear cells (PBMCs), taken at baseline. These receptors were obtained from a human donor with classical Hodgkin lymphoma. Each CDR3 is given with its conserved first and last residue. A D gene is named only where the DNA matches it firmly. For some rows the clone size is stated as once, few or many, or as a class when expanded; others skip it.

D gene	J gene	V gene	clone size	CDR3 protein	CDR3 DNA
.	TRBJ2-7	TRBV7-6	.	CASSLRAGYEQYF	TGTGCCAGCAGCTTGAGGGCAGGCTACGAGCAGTACTTC
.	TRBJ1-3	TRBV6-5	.	CASSYSRVTGNTIYF	TGTGCCAGCAGTTACTCGCGGGTCACTGGAAACACCATATATTTT
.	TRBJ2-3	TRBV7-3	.	CASSLGGLSTDTQYF	TGTGCCAGCAGCTTGGGCGGGTTGAGCACAGATACGCAGTATTTT
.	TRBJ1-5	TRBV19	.	CASSWAGNQPQHF	TGTGCCAGTAGTTGGGCAGGGAATCAGCCCCAGCATTTT
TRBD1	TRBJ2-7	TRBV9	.	CASSLTGQTYEQYF	TGTGCCAGCAGCTTGACAGGGCAAACCTACGAGCAGTACTTC
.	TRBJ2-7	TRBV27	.	CASRLRPLPDYEQYF	TGTGCCAGCAGACTAAGGCCATTACCCGACTACGAGCAGTACTTC
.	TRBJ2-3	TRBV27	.	CASSPRKAGVVDTQYF	TGTGCCAGCAGTCCTAGGAAGGCAGGGGTAGTAGATACGCAGTATTTT
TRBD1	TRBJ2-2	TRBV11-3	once	CASSLYPGQGGIPNTGELFF	TGTGCCAGCAGCTTATATCCGGGACAGGGGGGAATACCGAACACCGGGGAGCTGTTTTTT
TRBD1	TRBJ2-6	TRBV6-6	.	CASKPTGAGANVLTF	TGTGCCAGCAAACCCACAGGGGCTGGGGCCAACGTCCTGACTTTC
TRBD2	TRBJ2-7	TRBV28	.	CASSLQASGAPYEQYF	TGTGCCAGCAGTTTACAGGCTAGCGGGGCCCCCTACGAGCAGTACTTC
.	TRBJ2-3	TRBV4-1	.	CASSPLIGADTQYF	TGCGCCAGCAGCCCCCTGATAGGCGCGGATACGCAGTATTTT
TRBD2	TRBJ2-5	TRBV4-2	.	CASSPRGLGVAETQYF	TGTGCCAGCAGCCCCCGGGGACTAGGGGTCGCGGAGACCCAGTACTTC
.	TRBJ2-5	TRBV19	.	CASSIGQGFGETQYF	TGTGCCAGTAGTATAGGGCAGGGATTCGGCGAGACCCAGTACTTC
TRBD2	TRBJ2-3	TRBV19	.	CASSLGLAKPDTQYF	TGTGCCAGTAGTCTGGGACTAGCGAAGCCAGATACGCAGTATTTT
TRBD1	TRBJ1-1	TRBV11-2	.	CASSLWRGLNTEAFF	TGTGCCAGCAGCTTATGGAGGGGGCTGAACACTGAAGCTTTCTTT
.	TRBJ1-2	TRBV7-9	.	CASSLIGENYGYTF	TGTGCCAGCAGCTTAATTGGGGAAAACTATGGCTACACCTTC
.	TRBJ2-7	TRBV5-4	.	CASSRDGPYEQYF	TGTGCCAGCAGCCGGGACGGACCCTACGAGCAGTACTTC
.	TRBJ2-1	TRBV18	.	CASSQGMGNEQFF	TGTGCCAGCTCACAGGGAATGGGCAATGAGCAGTTCTTC
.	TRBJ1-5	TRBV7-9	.	CASSLGGFLAGPQHF	TGTGCCAGCAGCTTAGGCGGGTTCCTAGCGGGGCCCCAGCATTTT
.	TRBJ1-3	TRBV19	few	CATRDVGNTIYF	TGTGCCACTCGGGACGTCGGAAACACCATATATTTT
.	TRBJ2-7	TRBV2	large	CASRAETVTYEQYF	TGTGCCAGCAGGGCCGAAACAGTTACCTACGAGCAGTACTTC
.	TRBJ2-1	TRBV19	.	CASSIGDTDFYNEQFF	TGTGCCAGTAGTATAGGGGACACAGATTTCTACAATGAGCAGTTCTTC
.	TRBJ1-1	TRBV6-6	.	CASLQLNTEAFF	TGTGCCAGCCTACAGTTGAACACTGAAGCTTTCTTT
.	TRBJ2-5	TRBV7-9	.	CASSPVVGETQYF	TGTGCCAGCAGCCCCGTCGTAGGAGAGACCCAGTACTTC
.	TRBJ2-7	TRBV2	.	CASSERSVHEQYF	TGTGCCAGCAGTGAACGAAGTGTGCACGAGCAGTACTTC
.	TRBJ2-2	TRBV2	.	CASSEIRGATGELFF	TGTGCCAGCAGTGAAATTCGCGGTGCCACCGGGGAGCTGTTTTTT
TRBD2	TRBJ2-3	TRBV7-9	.	CASSSTSGDTDTQYF	TGTGCCAGCAGCTCTACTAGCGGAGACACAGATACGCAGTATTTT
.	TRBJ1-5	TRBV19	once	CASSARAGGVDQPQHF	TGTGCCAGTAGTGCCCGGGCCGGGGGGGTTGATCAGCCCCAGCATTTT
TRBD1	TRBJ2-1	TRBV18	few	CASSPETGDRFF	TGTGCCAGCTCACCCGAAACAGGGGACAGGTTCTTC
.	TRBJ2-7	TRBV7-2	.	CASSLRGGDRDYEQYF	TGTGCCAGCAGCTTAAGGGGGGGTGACAGGGACTACGAGCAGTACTTC
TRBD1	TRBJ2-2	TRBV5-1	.	CASSWTPGQGTGELFF	TGCGCCAGCAGCTGGACTCCGGGACAGGGCACCGGGGAGCTGTTTTTT
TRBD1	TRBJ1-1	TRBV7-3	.	CASSRQGTNTEAFF	TGTGCCAGCAGTAGACAGGGGACGAACACTGAAGCTTTCTTT
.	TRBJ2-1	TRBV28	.	CATLKASEQFF	TGTGCCACACTAAAGGCGTCTGAGCAGTTCTTC
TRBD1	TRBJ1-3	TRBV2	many	CASSGEGARGNTIYF	TGTGCCAGCAGTGGAGAGGGGGCTCGTGGAAACACCATATATTTT
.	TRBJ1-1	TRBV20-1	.	CSARVPEAFF	TGCAGTGCTAGGGTCCCTGAAGCTTTCTTT
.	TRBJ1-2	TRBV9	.	CASSVVGSIGYTF	TGTGCCAGCAGCGTAGTCGGTAGCATCGGCTACACCTTC
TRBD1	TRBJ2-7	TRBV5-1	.	CASSPDRGGYEQYF	TGCGCCAGCAGCCCGGACAGGGGGGGATACGAGCAGTACTTC
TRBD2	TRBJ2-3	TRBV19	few	CASSFGPTSGRASDTQYF	TGTGCCAGTAGTTTCGGCCCCACTAGCGGGAGGGCTTCGGATACGCAGTATTTT
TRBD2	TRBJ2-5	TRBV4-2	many	CASSLPAGGETQYF	TGTGCCAGCAGCCTCCCAGCGGGAGGGGAGACCCAGTACTTC
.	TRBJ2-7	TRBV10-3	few	CAISARDGGYEQYF	TGTGCCATCAGTGCCCGGGACGGGGGCTACGAGCAGTACTTC
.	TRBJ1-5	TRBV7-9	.	CASSSGNQPQHF	TGTGCCAGCAGCTCTGGAAATCAGCCCCAGCATTTT
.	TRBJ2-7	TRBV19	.	CASSISRVYEQYF	TGTGCCAGTAGTATATCCAGAGTCTACGAGCAGTACTTC
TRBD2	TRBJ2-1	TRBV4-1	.	CASSPTSTSGRSGNEQFF	TGCGCCAGCAGCCCTACCTCGACTAGCGGGAGGTCAGGCAATGAGCAGTTCTTC
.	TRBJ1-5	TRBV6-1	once	CASIKVVLRDQPQHF	TGTGCCAGCATAAAGGTCGTCCTCCGAGATCAGCCCCAGCATTTT
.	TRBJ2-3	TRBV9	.	CASSVRGAHTDTQYF	TGTGCCAGCAGCGTACGGGGTGCACACACAGATACGCAGTATTTT
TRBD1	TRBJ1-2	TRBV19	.	CASSTTGEANYGYTF	TGTGCCAGTAGTACAACAGGGGAAGCTAACTATGGCTACACCTTC
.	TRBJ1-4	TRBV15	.	CATSRGGGLDEKLFF	TGTGCCACCAGCAGAGGGGGGGGGCTTGATGAAAAACTGTTTTTT
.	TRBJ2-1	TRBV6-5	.	CATNPGTLPGNEQFF	TGTGCCACCAACCCCGGGACCCTACCCGGCAATGAGCAGTTCTTC
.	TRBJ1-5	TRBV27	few	CASSLWGEGQPQHF	TGTGCCAGCAGTTTATGGGGCGAGGGGCAGCCCCAGCATTTT
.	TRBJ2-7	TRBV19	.	CASSTPRGASSYEQYF	TGTGCCAGTAGTACCCCCCGGGGGGCCAGTTCCTACGAGCAGTACTTC
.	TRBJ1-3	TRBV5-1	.	CASSSLSGNTIYF	TGCGCCAGCAGCTCCCTCTCTGGAAACACCATATATTTT